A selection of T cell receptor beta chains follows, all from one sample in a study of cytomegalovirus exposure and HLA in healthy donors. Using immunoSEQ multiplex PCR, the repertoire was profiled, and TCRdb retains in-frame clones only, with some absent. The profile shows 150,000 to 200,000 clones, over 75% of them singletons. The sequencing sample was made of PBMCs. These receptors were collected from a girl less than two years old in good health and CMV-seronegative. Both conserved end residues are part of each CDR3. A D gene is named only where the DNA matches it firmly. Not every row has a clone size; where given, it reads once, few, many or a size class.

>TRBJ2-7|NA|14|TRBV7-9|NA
CSSSSPSGVYEQYF
TGTTCCAGCAGCTCACCTTCGGGAGTCTACGAGCAGTACTTC
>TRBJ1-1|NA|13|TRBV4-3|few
CASSQDGREGAFF
TGCGCCAGCAGCCAAGATGGCAGGGAGGGAGCTTTCTTT
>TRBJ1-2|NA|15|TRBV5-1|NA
CASSVQGPFNYGYTF
TGCGCCAGCAGCGTACAGGGTCCCTTTAACTATGGCTACACCTTC
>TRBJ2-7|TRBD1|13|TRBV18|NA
CASSLTGAYEQYF
TGTGCCAGCTCACTTACAGGGGCCTACGAGCAGTACTTC
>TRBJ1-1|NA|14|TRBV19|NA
CASKDQGMGTEAFF
TGTGCCAGTAAAGATCAGGGGATGGGCACTGAAGCTTTCTTT
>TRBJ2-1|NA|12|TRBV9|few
CASSVDASRQFF
TGTGCCAGCAGCGTAGATGCTAGTCGGCAGTTCTTC
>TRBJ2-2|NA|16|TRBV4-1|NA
CASSQDSAPNTGELFF
TGCGCCAGCAGCCAAGATAGCGCTCCAAACACCGGGGAGCTGTTTTTT
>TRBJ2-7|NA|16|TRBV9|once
CASSVAPGGYSYEQYF
TGTGCCAGCAGCGTAGCTCCCGGCGGATACTCCTACGAGCAGTACTTC
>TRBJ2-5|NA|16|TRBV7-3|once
CASSLMPRAKIETQYF
TGTGCCAGCAGCTTAATGCCCAGGGCAAAGATTGAGACCCAGTACTTC
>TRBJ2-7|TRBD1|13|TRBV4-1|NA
CASSQIGTGEQYF
TGCGCCAGCAGCCAGATCGGGACAGGCGAGCAGTACTTC
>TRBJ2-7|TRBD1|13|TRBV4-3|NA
CASSRDRSYEQYF
TGCGCCAGCAGCCGGGACAGATCCTACGAGCAGTACTTC
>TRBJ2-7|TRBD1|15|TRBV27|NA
CASSWTGAGSYEQYF
TGTGCCAGCAGCTGGACAGGGGCGGGCTCCTACGAGCAGTACTTC
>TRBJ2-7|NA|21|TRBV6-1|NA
CASSENPPWGALGGTTREQYF
TGTGCCAGCAGTGAAAACCCCCCTTGGGGGGCCCTGGGGGGGACTACTAGAGAGCAGTACTTC
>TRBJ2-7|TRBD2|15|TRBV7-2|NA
CASSLAGGSSYEQYF
TGTGCCAGCAGCTTAGCGGGAGGGAGCTCCTACGAGCAGTACTTC
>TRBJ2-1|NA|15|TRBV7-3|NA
CASSSEKRGNSEQFF
TGTGCCAGCAGCTCAGAGAAAAGGGGGAACAGTGAGCAGTTCTTC
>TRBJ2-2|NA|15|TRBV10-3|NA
CAIQGTLKNTGELFF
TGTGCCATCCAGGGCACCCTAAAGAACACCGGGGAGCTGTTTTTT
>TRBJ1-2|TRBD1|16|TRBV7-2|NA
CASSDPNRGSIRGYTF
TGTGCCAGCAGCGACCCTAACAGGGGTTCTATAAGGGGCTACACCTTC
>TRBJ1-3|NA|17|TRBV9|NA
CASSVTRTGISGNTIYF
TGTGCCAGCAGCGTAACCAGGACGGGAATCTCTGGAAACACCATATATTTT
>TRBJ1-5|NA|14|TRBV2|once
CASSEMGGDQPQHF
TGTGCCAGCAGTGAAATGGGGGGTGATCAGCCCCAGCATTTT
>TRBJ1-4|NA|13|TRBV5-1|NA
CASSPSVSEKLFF
TGCGCCAGCAGCCCGAGTGTATCTGAAAAACTGTTTTTT
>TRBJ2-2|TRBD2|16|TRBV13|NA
CASSFDTERLAGELFF
TGTGCCAGCAGCTTCGATACCGAAAGACTAGCGGGGGAGCTGTTTTTT
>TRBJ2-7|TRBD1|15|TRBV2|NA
CARQLGTGVTYEQYF
TGTGCCAGGCAGCTCGGGACAGGGGTTACCTACGAGCAGTACTTC
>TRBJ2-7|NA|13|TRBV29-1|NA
CSVGVGRSYEQYF
TGCAGCGTTGGGGTGGGCCGTTCCTACGAGCAGTACTTC
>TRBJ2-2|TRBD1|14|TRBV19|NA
CASRWDRRSGELFF
TGTGCCAGTCGATGGGACAGGCGCTCCGGGGAGCTGTTTTTT
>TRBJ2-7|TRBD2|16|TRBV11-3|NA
CASSFRGLAGTHEQYF
TGTGCCAGCAGCTTCCGGGGCCTAGCGGGAACCCACGAGCAGTACTTC
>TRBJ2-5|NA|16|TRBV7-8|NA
CASSSSTGTIQETQYF
TGTGCCAGCAGCTCAAGCACCGGGACAATCCAAGAGACCCAGTACTTC
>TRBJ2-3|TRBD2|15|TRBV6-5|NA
CASTPPAGGTDTQYF
TGTGCCAGCACTCCCCCAGCGGGGGGGACAGATACGCAGTATTTT
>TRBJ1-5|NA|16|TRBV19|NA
CASSKPGLFGNQPQHF
TGTGCCAGTAGTAAACCGGGACTATTTGGCAATCAGCCCCAGCATTTT
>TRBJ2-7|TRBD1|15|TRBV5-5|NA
CASSLLGQGGYEQYF
TGTGCCAGCAGCTTGTTGGGACAGGGGGGATACGAGCAGTACTTC
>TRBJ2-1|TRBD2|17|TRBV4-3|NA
CASSSFKAGLTYNEQFF
TGCGCCAGCAGCTCGTTCAAAGCGGGACTAACCTACAATGAGCAGTTCTTC
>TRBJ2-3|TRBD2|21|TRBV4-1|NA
CASSPSPGGRLHSSSTDTQYF
TGCGCCAGCAGCCCCTCACCCGGGGGGAGGCTCCACTCTTCTAGCACAGATACGCAGTATTTT
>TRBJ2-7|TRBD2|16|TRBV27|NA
CASSALTSGRTYEQYF
TGTGCCAGCAGTGCACTGACTAGCGGGAGGACCTACGAGCAGTACTTC
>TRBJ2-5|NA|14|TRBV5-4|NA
CASSPKGAAETQYF
TGTGCCAGCAGCCCCAAAGGGGCGGCAGAGACCCAGTACTTC
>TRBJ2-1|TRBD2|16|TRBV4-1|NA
CASSQDTGLTYNEQFF
TGCGCCAGCAGCCAAGATACGGGACTAACCTACAATGAGCAGTTCTTC
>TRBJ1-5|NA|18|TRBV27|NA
CASSSQPRPPGQRQPQHF
TGTGCCAGCAGTTCCCAGCCCCGTCCACCGGGACAACGGCAGCCCCAGCATTTT